Below, 26 T cell receptor beta chains from the same sample are listed, as sequenced in a study of T cell repertoires in cytomegalovirus infection. TCRdb independently ran MiXCR on the reads; one entry per CDR3 protein. The sample records 450,000 to 600,000 distinct CDR3 sequences, about 33% being singletons. No antigen has been identified for these receptors. Here the sequenced sample was cultured PBMCs, taken from culture after CMV antigen stimulation. All receptors come from a human donor in good health (CMV status not recorded). Some clones in this sample may be carry-over from other donors' samples.

This clonotype was counted many times. The chain carries TRBV2 and TRBJ1-6, with D hard to call. Trimming cost V 8 bases and J 5 bases, with 7 bases left between them. This CDR3 is built from 12 residues. Germline-derived CDR1 and CDR2 are SNHLY and FYNNEI. DNA for the CDR3: TGTGCCAGCTCGGGCAATAATTCACCCCTCCACTTT. This encodes CASSGNNSPLHF.

The table lists this clonotype with a few counts. The CDR3 is CASSLEALRGLRQPQHF. Written as DNA, the CDR3 is TGTGCCAGCAGTTTGGAGGCACTTCGGGGACTCCGTCAGCCCCAGCATTTT. The V call is TRBV28, the J call TRBJ1-5; the D gene is possibly TRBD1 (5 bases). Germline V gives CDR1 MDHEN, CDR2 SYDVKM. This CDR3 is 17 amino acids long. Trimming left V 3 bases short and J 6 bases short, with 21 bases between.

The rearrangement links TRBV20-1 to TRBJ2-1; 7 bases agree with TRBD2. This CDR3 is built from 12 residues. Germline values: CDR1 DFQATT, CDR2 SNEGSKA (reference sequence). The CDR3 spells CSRTSVYNEQFF. The DNA of the CDR3 is TGCAGCCGGACTAGTGTCTACAATGAGCAGTTCTTC.

This clonotype has at least ten counts. This chain joins TRBV7-9 and TRBJ2-5; 13 bases line up with TRBD2. The CDR3 contains 19 residues. Germline CDR1 SEHNR, CDR2 FQNEAQ (reference sequence). The V and J ends lost 3 bases and 4 bases, in that order; junction bases with no gene match: 14. The CDR3 bases are TGTGCCAGCAGCTTGGGCAGGGTAGGACTAGCGGGAGAAGGAGAGACCCAGTACTTC. It codes for CASSLGRVGLAGEGETQYF.

This clonotype has more than one count but fewer than ten. V gene TRBV7-2 combines with J gene TRBJ2-1; a possible D gene is TRBD1 (5 bases). The germline V and J ends were trimmed by 1 base and 10 bases, with 17 bases remaining between them. CDR3 size: 15 residues. Germline values: CDR1 SGHTA, CDR2 FQGNSA. The chain's CDR3 is CASSLDRGQGYEQFF. The CDR3 coding sequence is TGTGCCAGCAGCTTAGACCGCGGCCAGGGATACGAGCAGTTCTTC.

This clonotype was seen more than once but under ten times. The V and J genes are TRBV11-2 and TRBJ2-7; 8 bases fit TRBD1. Germline lookup yields CDR1 SGHAT and CDR2 FQNNGV. This CDR3 contains 15 residues. The ends lost 6 bases at V and 2 bases at J; junction bases unmatched: 9. The DNA of the CDR3 is TGTGCCAGCAGTATAGGCAGGGGGCTCCCCTACGAGCAGTACGTC. It translates to CASSIGRGLPYEQYV.

This clonotype has more than one count but fewer than ten. V gene TRBV12-3 or TRBV12-4 combines with J gene TRBJ2-3; 12 bases align to TRBD2. V trimming: 5 bases; J trimming: 3 bases; junction bases outside the gene matches: 6. The CDR3 is 16 residues long. For the CDR3, the DNA is TGTGCCAGCAGTGAGCTAGCGGGAGGGCCTACAGATACGCAGTATTTT. This encodes CASSELAGGPTDTQYF.

In its sample, this clonotype was seen a few times. The genes are TRBV7-2 and TRBJ2-7; 8 bases fit TRBD2. CDR3 size: 15 residues. The J segment lost 3 bases and the V segment lost 6 bases, leaving 10 bases of the junction unmatched. The V gene's germline CDR1 is SGHTA and CDR2 FQGNSA. The CDR3 bases are TGTGCCAGCAGATATAATCCGGGACTAGTCTACGAGCAGTACTTC. This sequence encodes CASRYNPGLVYEQYF. Looking up the rest from reference TRBV7-2 and TRBJ2-7 gives the full variable domain: GAGVSQSPSNKVTEKGKDVELRCDPISGHTALYWYRQSLGQGLEFLIYFQGNSAPDKSGLPSDRFSAERTGGSVSTLTIQRTQQEDSAVYLCASRYNPGLVYEQYFGPGTRLTVT.

This chain links TRBV5-1 with TRBJ2-2; 7 bases agree with TRBD2. Per the germline V gene, CDR1 is SGHRS and CDR2 is YFSETQ. This CDR3 has 16 amino acids. After removal of 4 bases from V and 0 bases from J, the junction contained 6 bases not matched to a gene. The chain's CDR3 is CASSRASGTNTGELFF. In DNA, the CDR3 is TGCGCCAGCAGCCGGGCTAGCGGAACGAACACCGGGGAGCTGTTTTTT.

The chain joins TRBV7-2 to TRBJ2-5; 7 nucleotides align to TRBD2. The germline V gene has CDR1 SGHTA and CDR2 FQGNSA. With V trimmed by 5 bases and J by 1 base, 10 bases remained unmatched. The CDR3 length is 16 residues. CDR3 DNA: TGTGCCAGCAGCCGCGGTGGGGCTAGCGGCCAAGAGACCCAGTACTTC. It encodes CASSRGGASGQETQYF.

V is TRBV7-8 and J is TRBJ2-7; no clear D. Trimming pared 1 base from V and 2 bases from J, leaving 9 bases between. CDR3 length equals 14 residues. Germline CDR1 is SGHVS and CDR2 is FQNEAQ. As DNA, the CDR3 is TGTGCCAGCAGCTTAGACGATATGGCCTACGAGCAGTACTTC. It is translated as CASSLDDMAYEQYF.

This clonotype came up many times. V usage is TRBV7-8 and J usage is TRBJ2-6; D uncertain. The CDR3 is 15 amino acids. With 4 bases removed from V and 2 bases from J, the gap between germline ends came to 9 bases. The germline V gene encodes CDR1 SGHVS and CDR2 FQNEAQ. The DNA of the CDR3 is TGTGCCAGCAGCTGGCGAAATACTGGGGCCAACGTCCTGACTTTC. As protein: CASSWRNTGANVLTF.

This clonotype was detected a few times. This chain joins TRBV6-2 or TRBV6-3 and TRBJ2-2; 7 bases are shared with TRBD2. This CDR3 is 16 amino acids long. CDR1 is MNHEY and CDR2 is SVGEGT in the germline V gene. V gave up 2 bases and J gave up 6 bases; unmatched junction bases: 9. CDR3 residues: CASSYRLWLAAGELFF. The CDR3 region has the DNA TGTGCCAGCAGTTACCGTCTTTGGCTAGCGGCCGGGGAGCTGTTTTTT.

V is TRBV27 and J is TRBJ1-4, with D perhaps matching TRBD1 (5 bases). This CDR3 contains 12 residues. Germline lookup yields CDR1 MNHEY and CDR2 SMNVEV (reference sequence). V was pared by 8 bases and J by 7 bases, with 11 bases between. CDR3 loop: CASGARGEKLFF. DNA of the CDR3: TGTGCCAGCGGGGCGCGCGGTGAAAAACTGTTTTTT.

V usage is TRBV10-3 and J usage is TRBJ1-5; 12 positions match TRBD1. Germline values: CDR1 ENHRY, CDR2 SYGVKD. After removal of 0 bases from V and 5 bases from J, the junction contained 2 bases not matched to a gene. This CDR3 contains 16 residues. CDR3 in amino acids: CAISESGTGGDQPQHF. As DNA, the CDR3 is TGTGCCATCAGTGAGTCAGGGACAGGGGGCGATCAGCCCCAGCATTTT.

The V gene is TRBV28, the J gene TRBJ2-7, with a tentative D call TRBD2 (5 bases). Trimming removed 7 bases from V and 6 bases from J, with 16 bases in between. CDR3 size: 13 residues. Germline V gene lookup returns CDR1 MDHEN and CDR2 SYDVKM. CDR3 nucleotide sequence: TGTGCCAGCACGTCGTCGGGGTCTGGCGAGCAGTACTTC. It yields the protein CASTSSGSGEQYF.

This clonotype has only a few counts. The chain couples TRBV7-2 to TRBJ2-7; 9 nucleotides line up with TRBD1. This CDR3 is 14 amino acids long. The junction had 4 bases not matched to a gene; V was cut back by 5 bases and J by 2 bases. Germline CDR1 reads SGHTA; CDR2 reads FQGNSA. The chain's CDR3 is CASSRQGGAYEQYF. The CDR3 coding sequence is TGTGCCAGCAGCCGACAGGGGGGGGCCTACGAGCAGTACTTC. The full variable domain, its missing parts supplied by reference TRBV7-2 and TRBJ2-7, is GAGVSQSPSNKVTEKGKDVELRCDPISGHTALYWYRQSLGQGLEFLIYFQGNSAPDKSGLPSDRFSAERTGGSVSTLTIQRTQQEDSAVYLCASSRQGGAYEQYFGPGTRLTVT.

This clonotype has a handful of counts. The V call is TRBV7-2, the J call TRBJ2-7; D remains ambiguous. Germline loops: CDR1 SGHTA, CDR2 FQGNSA. Trimming took off 1 base at V and 7 bases at J, with 11 bases between the two ends. This CDR3 region has 13 residues. CDR3: CASSLGESEEQYV. CDR3 in DNA: TGTGCCAGCAGCTTAGGCGAGTCAGAGGAGCAGTACGTC.

This clonotype was picked up one time. The chain combines TRBV19 with TRBJ2-1; tentatively, D is TRBD2 (6 bases). This CDR3 is built from 15 residues. Looked up from germline, CDR1 is LNHDA and CDR2 is SQIVND (reference sequence). The V and J ends lost 9 bases and 0 bases respectively, with 15 bases between them. CDR3 in DNA: TGTGCCAGCGAGTCCGGGACTTCCTCCTACAATGAGCAGTTCTTC. It codes for CASESGTSSYNEQFF.

In this sample, this clonotype turned up a few times. The chain recombines TRBV6-1 with TRBJ2-1; TRBD1 aligns across 7 bases. The CDR3 totals 14 residues. The junction had 10 bases not matched to a gene; V was cut back by 6 bases and J by 8 bases. Germline V CDR1 and CDR2: MNHNS, SASEGT. The CDR3 DNA follows: TGTGCCAGCAGCCCAGACAGGGTGATTGATGAGCAGTTCTTC. As protein: CASSPDRVIDEQFF.

This clonotype was detected a few times. The chain recombines TRBV6-2 or TRBV6-3 with TRBJ1-1, with D tentatively TRBD1 (5 bases). The germline V and J ends were trimmed by 6 bases and 4 bases, with 12 bases remaining between them. Germline CDR1 MNHEY, CDR2 SVGEGT. This CDR3 spans 13 amino acids. CDR3 sequence: CASRQGGGTEAFF. The CDR3 DNA sequence: TGTGCCAGCAGGCAGGGAGGAGGCACTGAAGCTTTCTTT.

On this clonotype itself: This could be a read error, since a much larger clone is one nucleotide away. The conserved closing phenylalanine or tryptophan is absent in this CDR3, likely reflecting a read error. V and J are TRBV6-2 or TRBV6-3 and TRBJ2-1; D is possibly TRBD1 or TRBD2 (5 bases each). Per the germline V gene, CDR1 is MNHEY and CDR2 is SVGEGT. CDR3 size: 12 residues. The V gene lost 6 bases and the J gene lost 13 bases, with 16 bases spanning the gap. Written as DNA, the CDR3 is TGTGCCAGCAGGCCCTCGGGGCGTCTACAGTTCATC. Its protein product is CASRPSGRLQFI.

This clonotype was picked up a small number of times. The V and J genes are TRBV5-1 and TRBJ2-1; 8 positions agree with TRBD2. This CDR3 is built from 15 residues. The J segment lost 2 bases and the V segment lost 3 bases, leaving 4 bases of the junction unmatched. In germline, CDR1 is SGHRS, CDR2 YFSETQ. The CDR3 DNA reads as TGCGCCAGCAGCTCCCGCGGGGGGACCTACAATGAGCAGTTCTTC. Protein product: CASSSRGGTYNEQFF.

The chain employs TRBV20-1 and TRBJ2-1; no clear D gene. V lost 6 bases to trimming and J lost 3 bases, with 12 bases between them. The length of the CDR3 is 13 residues. Germline assignment: CDR1 DFQATT and CDR2 SNEGSKA (reference sequence). CDR3 sequence: CSAGYTLYNEQFF. The CDR3, as DNA: TGCAGTGCCGGCTACACGCTCTACAATGAGCAGTTCTTC.

This clonotype was recorded at least ten times. J is TRBJ2-1 and V is TRBV7-2; 7 nucleotides match TRBD2. The V and J ends lost 3 bases and 5 bases, in that order; junction bases with no gene match: 7. Looked up from germline, CDR1 is SGHTA and CDR2 is FQGNSA. There are 15 residues in the CDR3. This chain's CDR3 is CASSLEAGEDNEQFF. For the CDR3, the DNA is TGTGCCAGCAGCTTGGAGGCGGGGGAGGACAATGAGCAGTTCTTC. Drawing the rest from reference TRBV7-2 and TRBJ2-1, the complete variable domain is GAGVSQSPSNKVTEKGKDVELRCDPISGHTALYWYRQSLGQGLEFLIYFQGNSAPDKSGLPSDRFSAERTGGSVSTLTIQRTQQEDSAVYLCASSLEAGEDNEQFFGPGTRLTVL.

There are a few counts of this clonotype. The rearrangement uses TRBV20-1 and TRBJ2-3, with TRBD2 matching over 8 bases. Germline assignment: CDR1 DFQATT and CDR2 SNEGSKA (reference sequence). V was clipped by 4 bases and J by 0 bases; unmatched bases: 12. There are 17 residues in the CDR3. The CDR3 sequence: CSANYLLAETSTDTQYF. The CDR3 nucleotides are TGCAGTGCTAACTACCTACTAGCGGAAACTAGCACAGATACGCAGTATTTT.